This TCR beta chain was obtained from a study of cytomegalovirus exposure and HLA in healthy donors. On the study more broadly: Genotyping of under 500 donors showed that approximately 83% belonged to the Caucasian-associated ancestry cluster.

Trimming removed 3 bases from V and 5 bases from J, with 13 bases in between. The germline CDR1 and CDR2 sequences are MDHEN and SYDVKM. The CDR3 has 14 amino acids. The PCR was carried out with 60 Vbeta primers and 13 Jbeta primers. Method: immunoSEQ multiplex PCR; TCRdb's copy keeps in-frame clones and lacks some. The data contain 270,000 or so clones, just over 85% of them singletons. With respect to this clone: What it binds is not known.

Overall study findings and caveats: Reported performance of the classifier showed diagnosis of cytomegalovirus status with high specificity and sensitivity. Immune exposure data for these donors was limited to CMV serostatus.

The sample was PBMCs. This receptor was identified in a man aged 35 to 55 in good health and CMV-seropositive. The genes are TRBV28 and TRBJ1-2; D is undetermined. The CDR3 is CASSFRSGVYGYTF. The CDR3 region has the DNA TGTGCCAGCAGTTTCAGGTCTGGCGTATATGGCTACACCTTC.